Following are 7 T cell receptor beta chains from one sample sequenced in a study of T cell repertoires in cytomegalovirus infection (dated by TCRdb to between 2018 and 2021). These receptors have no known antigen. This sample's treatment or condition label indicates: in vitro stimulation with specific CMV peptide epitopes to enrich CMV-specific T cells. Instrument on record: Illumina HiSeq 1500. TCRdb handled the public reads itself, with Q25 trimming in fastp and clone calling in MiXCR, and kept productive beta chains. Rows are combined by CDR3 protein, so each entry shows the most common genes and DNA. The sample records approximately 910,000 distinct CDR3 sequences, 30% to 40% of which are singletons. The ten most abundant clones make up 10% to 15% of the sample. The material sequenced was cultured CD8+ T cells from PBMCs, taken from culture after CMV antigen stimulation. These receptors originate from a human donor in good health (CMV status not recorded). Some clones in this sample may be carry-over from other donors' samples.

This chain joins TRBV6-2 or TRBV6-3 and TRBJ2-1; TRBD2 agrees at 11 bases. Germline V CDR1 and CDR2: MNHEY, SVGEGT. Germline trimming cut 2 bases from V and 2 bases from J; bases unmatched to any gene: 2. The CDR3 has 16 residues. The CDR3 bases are TGTGCCAGCAGTTACCCACTAGCGGGGGCCTACAATGAGCAGTTCTTC. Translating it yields CASSYPLAGAYNEQFF.

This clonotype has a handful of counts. The CDR3 reads CASSPVAGGREETQYF. The CDR3, as DNA: TGTGCCAGCAGCCCCGTGGCGGGGGGTCGGGAAGAGACCCAGTACTTC. The chain employs TRBV7-9 and TRBJ2-5; 8 bases map to TRBD2. CDR1 is SEHNR, CDR2 FQNEAQ, per germline (reference sequence). This CDR3 has 16 amino acids. After removal of 5 bases from V and 3 bases from J, the junction contained 11 bases not matched to a gene.

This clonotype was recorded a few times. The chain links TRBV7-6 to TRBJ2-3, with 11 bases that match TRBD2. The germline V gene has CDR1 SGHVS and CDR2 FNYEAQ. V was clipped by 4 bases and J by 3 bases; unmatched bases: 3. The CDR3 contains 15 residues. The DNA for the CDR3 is TGTGCCAGCAGCTCTAGCGGGGGGAAGACAGATACGCAGTATTTT. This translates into CASSSSGGKTDTQYF.

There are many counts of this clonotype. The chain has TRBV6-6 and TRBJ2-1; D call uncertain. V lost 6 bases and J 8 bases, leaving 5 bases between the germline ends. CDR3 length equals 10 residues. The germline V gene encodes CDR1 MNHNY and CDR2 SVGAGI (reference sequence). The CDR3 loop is CASSTDEQFF. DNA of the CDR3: TGTGCCAGCAGCACAGATGAGCAGTTCTTC.

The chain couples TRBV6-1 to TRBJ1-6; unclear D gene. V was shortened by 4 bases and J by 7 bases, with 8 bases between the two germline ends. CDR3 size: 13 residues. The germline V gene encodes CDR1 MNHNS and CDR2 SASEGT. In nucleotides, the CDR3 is TGTGCCAGCAGTGGATGGGAGAATTCACCCCTCCACTTT. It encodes CASSGWENSPLHF.

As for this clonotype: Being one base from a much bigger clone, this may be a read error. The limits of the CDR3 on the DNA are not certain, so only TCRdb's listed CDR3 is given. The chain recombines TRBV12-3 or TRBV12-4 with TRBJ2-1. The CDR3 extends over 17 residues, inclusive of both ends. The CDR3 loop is CASCFLLTRQQNNEQFF.

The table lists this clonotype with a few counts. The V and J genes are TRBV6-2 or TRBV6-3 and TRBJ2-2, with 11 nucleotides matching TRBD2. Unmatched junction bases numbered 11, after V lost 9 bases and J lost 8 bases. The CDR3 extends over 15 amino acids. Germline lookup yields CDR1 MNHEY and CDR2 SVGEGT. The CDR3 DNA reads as TGTGCCAGTCAAGGGACTAGCGGTCCGAGGGGGGAGCTGTTTTTT. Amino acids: CASQGTSGPRGELFF.